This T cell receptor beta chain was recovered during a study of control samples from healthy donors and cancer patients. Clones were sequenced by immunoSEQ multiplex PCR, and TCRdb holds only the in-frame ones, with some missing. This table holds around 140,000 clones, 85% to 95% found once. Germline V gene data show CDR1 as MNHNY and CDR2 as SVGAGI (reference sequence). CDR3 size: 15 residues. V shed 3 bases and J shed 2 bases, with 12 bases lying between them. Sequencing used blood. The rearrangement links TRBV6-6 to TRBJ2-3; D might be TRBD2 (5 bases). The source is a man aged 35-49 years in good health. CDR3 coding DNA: TGTGCCAGCAGTTATTTAAGCGGCCACACAGATACGCAGTATTTT. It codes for CASSYLSGHTDTQYF.